The clone carrying this T cell receptor beta chain showed up many times. These data belong to a study of regulatory T cells in long-lasting Graves disease. About the research overall: The study enrolled newly diagnosed Graves' patients on antithyroid drugs under 3 months.

Time point meaning: newly diagnosed GD, antithyroid drugs for less than 3 months. RNA from PBMCs was the source of the TCR library. Graves' disease diagnosis was established per American Thyroid Association guidelines. Germline V gene lookup returns CDR1 LNHDA and CDR2 SQIVND (reference sequence). The junction had 15 bases not matched to a gene; V was cut back by 3 bases and J by 1 base. The CDR3 contains 19 residues. Construction of the TCR beta libraries employed iRepertoire HTBI primers in conjunction with Arm-PCR of CDR3 regions. In the source study's methods: Identification across samples found 60 to 75 TRBV and approximately 15 TRBJ segments. TCRdb processed the multiplex PCR reads anew with MiXCR; each CDR3 protein has one entry. TCRdb's processing, not the study's, gives the V and J calls here. The sample consists of 450,000 to 700,000 distinct CDR3 sequences, roughly 14% of them appearing once.

This same sample was also part of a study on T cells in Graves' hyperthyroidism and ophthalmopathy.

The chain is built from TRBV19 and TRBJ2-1; 7 positions agree with TRBD1. Sequencing used peripheral blood mononuclear cells (PBMCs), obtained at new diagnosis, from a patient treated with antithyroid drugs. The receptor was isolated from a man aged 25 to 40 with Graves disease. The CDR3 nucleotides are TGTGCCAGTAGTATTAGACAGGGATGGATCCCTCAATCCTACAATGAGCAGTTCTTC. Its protein is CASSIRQGWIPQSYNEQFF.